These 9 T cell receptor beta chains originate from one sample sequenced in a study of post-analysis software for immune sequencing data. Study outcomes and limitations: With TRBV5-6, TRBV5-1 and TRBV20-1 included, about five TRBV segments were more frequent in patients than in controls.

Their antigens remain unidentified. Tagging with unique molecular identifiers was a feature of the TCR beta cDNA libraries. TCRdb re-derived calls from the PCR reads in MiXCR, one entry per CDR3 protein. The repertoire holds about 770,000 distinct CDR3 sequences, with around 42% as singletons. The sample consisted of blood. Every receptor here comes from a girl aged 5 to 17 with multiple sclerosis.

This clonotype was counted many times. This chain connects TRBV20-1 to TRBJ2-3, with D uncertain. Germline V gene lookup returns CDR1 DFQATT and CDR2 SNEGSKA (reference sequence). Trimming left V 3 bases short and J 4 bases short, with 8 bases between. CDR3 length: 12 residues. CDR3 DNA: TGCAGTGCTAGGGATACGGCAGATACGCAGTATTTT. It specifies CSARDTADTQYF.

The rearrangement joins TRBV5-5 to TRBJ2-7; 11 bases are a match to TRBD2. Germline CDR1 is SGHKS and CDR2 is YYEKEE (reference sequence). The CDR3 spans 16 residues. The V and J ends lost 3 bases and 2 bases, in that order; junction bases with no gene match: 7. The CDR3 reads CASSYTGTSGTYEQYF. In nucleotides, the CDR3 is TGTGCCAGCAGCTACACCGGGACTAGCGGCACCTACGAGCAGTACTTC.

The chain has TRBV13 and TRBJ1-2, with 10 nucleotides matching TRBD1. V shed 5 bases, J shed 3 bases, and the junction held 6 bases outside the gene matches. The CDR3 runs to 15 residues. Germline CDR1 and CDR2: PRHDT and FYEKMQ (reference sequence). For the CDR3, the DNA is TGTGCCAGCAGCCTCGGGGACAGGGGAGACTATGGCTACACCTTC. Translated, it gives CASSLGDRGDYGYTF.

CDR3 DNA sequence: TGCAGTGCTACTCGGACTAGCGGGATTGGAGATACGCAGTATTTT. Amino acids: CSATRTSGIGDTQYF. The chain couples TRBV20-1 to TRBJ2-3, with 12 positions matching TRBD2. The CDR3 extends over 15 amino acids. Looked up from germline, CDR1 is DFQATT and CDR2 is SNEGSKA (reference sequence). The V and J ends lost 4 bases and 5 bases, in that order; junction bases with no gene match: 7.

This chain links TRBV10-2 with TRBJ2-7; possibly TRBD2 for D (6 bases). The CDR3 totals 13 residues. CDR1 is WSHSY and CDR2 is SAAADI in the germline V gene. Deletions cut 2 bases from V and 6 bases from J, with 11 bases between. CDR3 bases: TGCGCCAGCAGTGAGGGGGGACTGGGCGAGCAGTACTTC. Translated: CASSEGGLGEQYF.

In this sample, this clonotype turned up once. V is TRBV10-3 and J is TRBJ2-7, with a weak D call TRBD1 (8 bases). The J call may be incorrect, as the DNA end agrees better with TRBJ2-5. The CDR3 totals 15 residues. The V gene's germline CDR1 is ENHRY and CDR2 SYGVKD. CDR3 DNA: TGTGCCATCGGCAAGACAGGGGAGGGGGAAGAGACCCAGTACTTC. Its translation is CAIGKTGEGEETQYF.

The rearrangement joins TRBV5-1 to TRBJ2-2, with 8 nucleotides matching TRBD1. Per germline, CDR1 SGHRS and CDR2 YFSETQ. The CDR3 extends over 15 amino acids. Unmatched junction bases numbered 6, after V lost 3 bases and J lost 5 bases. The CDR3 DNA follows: TGCGCCAGCAGCTGGGCAGGGGGCAGTACCGGGGAGCTGTTTTTT. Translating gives CASSWAGGSTGELFF.

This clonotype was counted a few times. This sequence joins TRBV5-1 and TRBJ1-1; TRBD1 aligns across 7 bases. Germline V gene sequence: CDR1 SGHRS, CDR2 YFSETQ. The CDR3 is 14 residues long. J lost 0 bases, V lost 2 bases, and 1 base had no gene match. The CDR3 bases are TGCGCCAGCAGCTTCGGACAGGTGAACACTGAAGCTTTCTTT. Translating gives CASSFGQVNTEAFF.

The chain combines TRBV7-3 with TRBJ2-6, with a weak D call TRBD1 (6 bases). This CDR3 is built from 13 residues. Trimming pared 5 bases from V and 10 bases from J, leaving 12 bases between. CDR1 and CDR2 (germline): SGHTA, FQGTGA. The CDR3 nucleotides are TGTGCCAGCAGCCCGGACAGAATTAACGTCCTGACTTTC. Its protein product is CASSPDRINVLTF.